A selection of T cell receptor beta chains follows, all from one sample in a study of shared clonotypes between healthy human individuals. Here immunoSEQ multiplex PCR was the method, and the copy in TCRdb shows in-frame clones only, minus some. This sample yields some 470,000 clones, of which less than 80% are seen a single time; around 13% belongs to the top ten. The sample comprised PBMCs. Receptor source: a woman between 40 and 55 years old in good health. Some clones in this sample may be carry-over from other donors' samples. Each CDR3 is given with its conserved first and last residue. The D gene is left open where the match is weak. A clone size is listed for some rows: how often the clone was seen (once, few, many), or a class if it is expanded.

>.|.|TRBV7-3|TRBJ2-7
CASSRLGYEQYF
TGTGCCAGCAGCCGTCTCGGGTACGAGCAGTACTTC
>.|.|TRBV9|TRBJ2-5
CASSVEISRERKETQYF
TGTGCCAGCAGCGTAGAAATTTCACGCGAACGAAAAGAGACCCAGTACTTC
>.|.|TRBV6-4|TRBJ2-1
CASSQGGLEYNEQFF
TGTGCCAGCAGCCAGGGGGGACTAGAGTACAATGAGCAGTTCTTC
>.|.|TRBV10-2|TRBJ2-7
CASAASYEQYF
TGCGCCAGCGCGGCTTCCTACGAGCAGTACTTC
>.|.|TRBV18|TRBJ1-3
CASSPDRNGNTIYF
TGTGCCAGCTCACCTGACAGGAATGGAAACACCATATATTTT
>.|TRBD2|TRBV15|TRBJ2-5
CATSREGLAGHETQYF
TGTGCCACCAGCAGAGAAGGGCTAGCGGGACATGAGACCCAGTACTTC
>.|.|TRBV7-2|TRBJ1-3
CASSLVSGFSGNTIYF
TGTGCCAGCAGCTTAGTTTCAGGGTTTTCTGGAAACACCATATATTTT
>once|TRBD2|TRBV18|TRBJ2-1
CASSPLGAGVSYNEQFF
TGTGCCAGCTCACCTCTAGGAGCGGGAGTCTCCTACAATGAGCAGTTCTTC
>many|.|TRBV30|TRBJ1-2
CAWSGVNYGYTF
TGTGCCTGGAGTGGGGTTAACTATGGCTACACCTTC
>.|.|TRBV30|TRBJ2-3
CAWSVGQGVADTQYF
TGTGCCTGGAGTGTGGGGCAGGGCGTAGCAGATACGCAGTATTTT
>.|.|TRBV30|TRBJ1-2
CAWRRTLPGYTF
TGTGCCTGGAGGAGGACGCTACCTGGCTACACCTTC
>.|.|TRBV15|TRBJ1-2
CATSREGHLVGDGYTF
TGTGCCACCAGCAGAGAGGGCCACCTCGTAGGGGATGGCTACACCTTC
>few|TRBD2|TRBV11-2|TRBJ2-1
CASSLGTSGRGNEQFF
TGTGCCAGCAGCTTAGGGACTAGCGGGAGGGGTAATGAGCAGTTCTTC
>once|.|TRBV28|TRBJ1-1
CASSPPRGTEAFF
TGTGCCAGCAGTCCCCCCCGTGGCACTGAAGCTTTCTTT
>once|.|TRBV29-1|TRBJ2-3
CSVASTAATDTQYF
TGCAGCGTTGCGTCGACAGCGGCCACAGATACGCAGTATTTT
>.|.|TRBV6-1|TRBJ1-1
CASSEGQLGDTEAFF
TGTGCCAGCAGTGAAGGGCAGCTTGGGGACACTGAAGCTTTCTTT
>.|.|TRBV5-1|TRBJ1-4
CASSTGQEEKLFF
TGCGCCAGCAGCACAGGACAAGAGGAAAAACTGTTTTTT
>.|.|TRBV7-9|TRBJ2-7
CASSLEVGRGLSYEQYF
TGTGCCAGCAGCTTAGAGGTCGGCAGGGGACTATCCTACGAGCAGTACTTC
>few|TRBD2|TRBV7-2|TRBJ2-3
CASSFNLAGTDTQYF
TGTGCCAGCAGCTTTAATCTAGCGGGCACAGATACGCAGTATTTT
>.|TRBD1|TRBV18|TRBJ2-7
CASSPLGQGQYEQYF
TGTGCCAGCTCACCCCTCGGACAGGGTCAATACGAGCAGTACTTC
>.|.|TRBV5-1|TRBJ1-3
CASSPQTVAFGNTIYF
TGCGCCAGCAGCCCACAGACAGTGGCATTTGGAAACACCATATATTTT
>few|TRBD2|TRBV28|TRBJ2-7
CASWGLAGVYEQYF
TGTGCCAGCTGGGGACTAGCGGGAGTGTACGAGCAGTACTTC
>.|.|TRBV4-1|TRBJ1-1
CASSQADSYNTEAFF
TGCGCCAGCAGCCAAGCGGACAGTTATAACACTGAAGCTTTCTTT
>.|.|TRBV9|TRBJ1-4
CASSVSAGEGIKLFF
TGTGCCAGCAGCGTTTCGGCAGGGGAAGGTATAAAACTGTTTTTT
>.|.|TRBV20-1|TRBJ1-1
CSAAGRTEAFF
TGCAGTGCTGCAGGGAGGACTGAAGCTTTCTTT
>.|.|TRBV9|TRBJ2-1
CASSVVWGARYNEQFF
TGTGCCAGCAGCGTAGTATGGGGGGCGAGATACAATGAGCAGTTCTTC
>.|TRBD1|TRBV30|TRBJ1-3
CAWSETGARNTIYF
TGTGCCTGGAGTGAGACAGGGGCAAGGAACACCATATATTTT
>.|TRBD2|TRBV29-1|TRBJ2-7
CSVLGTSGATYEQYF
TGCAGCGTTTTGGGGACTAGCGGAGCGACCTACGAGCAGTACTTC
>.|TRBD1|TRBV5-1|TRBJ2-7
CASSPDRVRQYF
TGCGCCAGCAGCCCCGACAGGGTGCGGCAGTACTTC
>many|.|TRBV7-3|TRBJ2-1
CASSLNPRGSGYNEQFF
TGTGCCAGCAGCTTAAACCCTCGCGGTAGCGGTTACAATGAGCAGTTCTTC
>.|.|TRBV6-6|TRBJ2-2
CASSPGGDRSTGELFF
TGTGCCAGCAGCCCCGGGGGAGACCGTTCCACCGGGGAGCTGTTTTTT
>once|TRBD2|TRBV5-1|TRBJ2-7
CASSPTGTSGGSYF
TGCGCCAGCAGCCCTACCGGGACTAGCGGCGGGTCGTACTTC
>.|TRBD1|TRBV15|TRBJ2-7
CATSGDRLGVSYEQYF
TGTGCCACCAGCGGGGACAGGTTGGGAGTCAGCTACGAGCAGTACTTC
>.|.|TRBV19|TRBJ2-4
CASSIGQSGGIQYF
TGTGCCAGTAGTATCGGACAGTCGGGTGGCATTCAGTACTTC
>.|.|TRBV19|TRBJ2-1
CASSILTVISYNEQFF
TGTGCCAGTAGTATACTTACAGTGATCTCCTACAATGAGCAGTTCTTC
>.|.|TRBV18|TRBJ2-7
CASSPPSGSFEQYF
TGTGCCAGCTCACCACCGTCGGGGTCTTTCGAGCAGTACTTC
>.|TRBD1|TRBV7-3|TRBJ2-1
CASSSPGQGVLNEQFF
TGTGCCAGCAGCTCCCCGGGACAGGGGGTTTTAAATGAGCAGTTCTTC
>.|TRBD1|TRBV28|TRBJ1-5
CASIYRGQRNQPQHF
TGTGCCAGCATTTACAGGGGGCAACGAAATCAGCCCCAGCATTTT
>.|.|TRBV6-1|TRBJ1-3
CASSGPAPGNTIYF
TGTGCCAGCAGTGGCCCGGCACCTGGAAACACCATATATTTT
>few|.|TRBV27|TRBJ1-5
CASSFQGTRNQPQHF
TGTGCCAGCAGTTTTCAGGGGACGCGAAATCAGCCCCAGCATTTT
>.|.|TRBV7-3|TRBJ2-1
CASSLRQATYNEQFF
TGTGCCAGCAGCTTAAGACAGGCGACCTACAATGAGCAGTTCTTC
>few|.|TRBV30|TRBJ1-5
CAWSKWGGNQPQHF
TGTGCCTGGAGTAAGTGGGGGGGCAATCAGCCCCAGCATTTT
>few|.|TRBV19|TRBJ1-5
CASTPDRSGQPQHF
TGTGCCAGTACCCCTGACAGGTCGGGACAGCCCCAGCATTTT
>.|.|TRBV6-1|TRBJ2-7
CASSPRADREEQYF
TGTGCCAGCAGTCCCCGGGCTGATCGGGAGGAGCAGTACTTC
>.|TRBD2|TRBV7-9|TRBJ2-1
CASSSILTSGRSNEQFF
TGTGCCAGCAGCTCCATCTTGACTAGCGGGAGGTCCAATGAGCAGTTCTTC
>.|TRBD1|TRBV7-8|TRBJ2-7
CASSLAMDGTGLHEQYF
TGTGCCAGCAGCTTAGCCATGGACGGGACAGGACTCCACGAGCAGTACTTC
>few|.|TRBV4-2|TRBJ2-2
CASSQAGTSAGELFF
TGTGCCAGCAGCCAAGCCGGGACTTCTGCAGGGGAGCTGTTTTTT
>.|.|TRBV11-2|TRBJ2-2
CASSPGGQGGTGELFF
TGTGCCAGCAGCCCAGGGGGCCAGGGGGGGACCGGGGAGCTGTTTTTT
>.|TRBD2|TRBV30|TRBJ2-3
CAWSVGTSADTQYF
TGTGCCTGGAGTGTTGGGACTAGCGCAGATACGCAGTATTTT
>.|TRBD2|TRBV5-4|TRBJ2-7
CASSQGLAEEQYF
TGTGCCAGCAGCCAGGGACTAGCGGAAGAGCAGTACTTC
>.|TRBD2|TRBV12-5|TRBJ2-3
CASGSGTSGWSTDTQYF
TGTGCTAGTGGTTCGGGGACTAGCGGGTGGAGCACAGATACGCAGTATTTT
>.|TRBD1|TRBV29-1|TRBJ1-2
CSIGTGANYGYTF
TGCAGCATTGGGACAGGGGCCAACTATGGCTACACCTTC
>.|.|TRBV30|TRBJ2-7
CAWSVAGISYEQYF
TGTGCCTGGAGTGTAGCCGGAATCTCCTACGAGCAGTACTTC
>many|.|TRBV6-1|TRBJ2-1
CASSEAVENEQFF
TGTGCCAGCAGTGAAGCCGTCGAGAATGAGCAGTTCTTC
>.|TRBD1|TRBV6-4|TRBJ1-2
CASSAGTVLYGYTF
TGTGCCAGCAGCGCCGGGACAGTCCTCTATGGCTACACCTTC
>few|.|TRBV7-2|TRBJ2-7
CASSLAGRTSAFRNEQYF
TGTGCCAGCAGCTTAGCGGGCAGGACCAGTGCATTCAGGAACGAGCAGTACTTC
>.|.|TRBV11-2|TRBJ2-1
CASSFGEQFF
TGTGCCAGCAGCTTCGGTGAGCAGTTCTTC